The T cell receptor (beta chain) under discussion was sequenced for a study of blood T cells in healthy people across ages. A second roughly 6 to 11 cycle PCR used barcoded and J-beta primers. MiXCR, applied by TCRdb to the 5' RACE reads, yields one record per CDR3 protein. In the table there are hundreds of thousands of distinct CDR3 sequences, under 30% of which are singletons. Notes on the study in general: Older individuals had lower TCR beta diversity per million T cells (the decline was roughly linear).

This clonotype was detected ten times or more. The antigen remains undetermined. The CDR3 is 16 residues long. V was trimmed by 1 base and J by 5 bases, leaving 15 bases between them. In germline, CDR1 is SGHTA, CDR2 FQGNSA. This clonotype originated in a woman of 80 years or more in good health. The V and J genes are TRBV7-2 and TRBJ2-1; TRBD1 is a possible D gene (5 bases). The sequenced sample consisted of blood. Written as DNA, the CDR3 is TGTGCCAGCAGCTTAGGGATTGGGGCAGTTAACAATGAGCAGTTCTTC. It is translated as CASSLGIGAVNNEQFF.